What follows is one T cell receptor (beta chain) and its context. Antigen unknown. The sample carries other DNA sequences with the same CDR3. The data stem from a study of shared clonotypes between healthy human individuals. It was CD45RO-negative cells, positively selected for CCR7, that made up naive CD8 cells, with terminally differentiated effector memory CD45RA+ cells excluded. Free of recent acute infections or vaccinations, the donors were healthy HIV-negative adults. Study-wide findings and caveats: On the whole, naive subsets had larger estimated richness than memory subsets had. Naive CD4 clonotype sharing across four donors was 4.5% to 6%.

Produced via immunoSEQ multiplex PCR; TCRdb's table is partial and in-frame only. This table holds some 2,100,000 clones, roughly 91% found once. Germline values: CDR1 LNHDA, CDR2 SQIVND (reference sequence). Trimming cost V 3 bases and J 5 bases, with 14 bases left between them. The CDR3 length is 14 residues. The gene calls are TRBV19 and TRBJ2-7; D might be TRBD1 or TRBD2, each matching 6 bases. The clonotype comes from a man aged 18 to 30 in good health. Some clones in this sample may be carry-over from other donors' samples. The sequencing input was naive CD8+ T cells from PBMCs. The CDR3: CASSIVQGRNEQYF. CDR3 nucleotide sequence: TGTGCCAGTAGTATCGTCCAGGGGAGGAACGAGCAGTACTTC.